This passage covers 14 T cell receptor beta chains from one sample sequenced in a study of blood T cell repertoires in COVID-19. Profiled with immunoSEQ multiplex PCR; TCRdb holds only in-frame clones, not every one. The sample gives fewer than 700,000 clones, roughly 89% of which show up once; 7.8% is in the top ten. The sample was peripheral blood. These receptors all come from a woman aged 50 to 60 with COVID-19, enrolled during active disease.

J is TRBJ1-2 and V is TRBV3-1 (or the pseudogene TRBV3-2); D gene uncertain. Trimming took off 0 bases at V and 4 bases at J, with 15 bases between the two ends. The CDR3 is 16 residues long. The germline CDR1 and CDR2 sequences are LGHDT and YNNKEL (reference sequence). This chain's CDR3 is CASSQDLGGRGYGYTF. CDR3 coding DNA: TGTGCCAGCAGCCAAGATCTTGGCGGGCGCGGCTATGGCTACACCTTC.

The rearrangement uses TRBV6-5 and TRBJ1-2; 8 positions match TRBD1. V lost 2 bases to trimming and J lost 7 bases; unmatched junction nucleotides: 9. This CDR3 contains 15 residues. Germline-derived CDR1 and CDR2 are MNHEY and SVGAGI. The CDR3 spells CASSYTPGGASGYTF. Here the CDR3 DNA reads TGTGCCAGCAGTTACACACCAGGGGGCGCTTCTGGCTACACCTTC.

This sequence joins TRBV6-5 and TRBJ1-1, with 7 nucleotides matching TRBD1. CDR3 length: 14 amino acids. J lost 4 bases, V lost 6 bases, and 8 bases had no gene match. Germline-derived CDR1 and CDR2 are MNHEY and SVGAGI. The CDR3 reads CASRTMYRGTEAFF. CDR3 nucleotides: TGTGCCAGCAGAACGATGTACAGGGGCACTGAAGCTTTCTTT.

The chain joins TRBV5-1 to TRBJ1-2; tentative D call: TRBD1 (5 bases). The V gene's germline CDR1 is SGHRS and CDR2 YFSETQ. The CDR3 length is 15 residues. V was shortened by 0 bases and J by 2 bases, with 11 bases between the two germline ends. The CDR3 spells CASSLEGWGNYGYTF. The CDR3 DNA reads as TGCGCCAGCAGCTTGGAAGGATGGGGCAACTATGGCTACACCTTC.

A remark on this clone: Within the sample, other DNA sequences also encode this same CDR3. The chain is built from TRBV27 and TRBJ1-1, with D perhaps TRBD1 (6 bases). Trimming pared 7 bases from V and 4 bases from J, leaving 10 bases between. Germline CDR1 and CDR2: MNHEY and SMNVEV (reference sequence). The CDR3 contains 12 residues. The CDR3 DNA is TGTGCCAGCAAGACAGGTGGCACTGAAGCTTTCTTT. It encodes CASKTGGTEAFF.

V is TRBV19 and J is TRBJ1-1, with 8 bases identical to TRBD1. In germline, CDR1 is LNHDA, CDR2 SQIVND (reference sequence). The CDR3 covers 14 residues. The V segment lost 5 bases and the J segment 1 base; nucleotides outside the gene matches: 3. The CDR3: CASSEGTGNTEAFF. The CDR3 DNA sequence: TGTGCCAGTAGTGAAGGGACAGGGAACACTGAAGCTTTCTTT.

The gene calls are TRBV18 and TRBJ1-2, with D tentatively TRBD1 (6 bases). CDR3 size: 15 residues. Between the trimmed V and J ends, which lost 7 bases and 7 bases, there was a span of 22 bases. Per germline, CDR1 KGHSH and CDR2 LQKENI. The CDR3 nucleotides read TGTGCCAGCTTTGAGCTAAAGGGACAAATCTTTGGCTACACCTTC. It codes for CASFELKGQIFGYTF. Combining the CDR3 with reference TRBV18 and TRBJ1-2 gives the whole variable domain NAGVMQNPRHLVRRRGQEARLRCSPMKGHSHVYWYRQLPEEGLKFMVYLQKENIIDESGMPKERFSAEFPKEGPSILRIQQVVRGDSAAYFCASFELKGQIFGYTFGSGTRLTVV.

This CDR3 is CASSPPGQGGEKLFF. The CDR3 nucleotides read TGTGCCAGCAGCCCGCCGGGACAGGGTGGTGAAAAACTGTTTTTT. This chain connects TRBV5-5 to TRBJ1-4, with TRBD1 matching 9 bases. The CDR3 has 15 residues. V trimming: 4 bases; J trimming: 7 bases; junction bases outside the gene matches: 8. Germline loops: CDR1 SGHKS, CDR2 YYEKEE (reference sequence).

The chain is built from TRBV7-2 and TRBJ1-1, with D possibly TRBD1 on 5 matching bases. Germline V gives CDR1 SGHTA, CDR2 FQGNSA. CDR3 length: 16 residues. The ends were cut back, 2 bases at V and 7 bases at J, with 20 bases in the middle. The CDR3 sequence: CASSLLLGTGRGEAFF. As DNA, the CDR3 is TGTGCCAGCAGCTTACTGCTCGGGACTGGGAGGGGTGAAGCTTTCTTT.

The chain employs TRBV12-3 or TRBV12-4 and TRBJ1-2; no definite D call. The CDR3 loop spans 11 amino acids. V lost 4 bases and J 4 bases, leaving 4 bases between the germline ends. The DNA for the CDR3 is TGTGCCAGCAGTTCTACCTATGGCTACACCTTC. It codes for CASSSTYGYTF.

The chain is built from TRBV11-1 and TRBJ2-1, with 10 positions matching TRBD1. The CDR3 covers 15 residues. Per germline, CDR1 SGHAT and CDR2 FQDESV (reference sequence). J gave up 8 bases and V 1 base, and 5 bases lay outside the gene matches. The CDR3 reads CASSLDGDRGDEQFF. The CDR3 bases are TGTGCCAGCAGCTTAGATGGGGACAGGGGAGATGAGCAGTTCTTC.

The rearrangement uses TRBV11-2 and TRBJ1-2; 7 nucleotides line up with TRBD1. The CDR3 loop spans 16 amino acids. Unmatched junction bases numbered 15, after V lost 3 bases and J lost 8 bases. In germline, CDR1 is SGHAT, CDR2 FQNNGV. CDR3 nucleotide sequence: TGTGCCAGCAGCTTCAGTAGAGAGGGGGACAGTCGAGGCTACACCTTC. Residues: CASSFSREGDSRGYTF.

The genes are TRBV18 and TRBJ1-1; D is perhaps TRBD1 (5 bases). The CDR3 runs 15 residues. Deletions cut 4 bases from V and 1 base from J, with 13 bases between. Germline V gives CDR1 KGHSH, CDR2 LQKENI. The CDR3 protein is CASSLGGARNTEAFF. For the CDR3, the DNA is TGTGCCAGCTCACTCGGAGGGGCGCGGAACACTGAAGCTTTCTTT.

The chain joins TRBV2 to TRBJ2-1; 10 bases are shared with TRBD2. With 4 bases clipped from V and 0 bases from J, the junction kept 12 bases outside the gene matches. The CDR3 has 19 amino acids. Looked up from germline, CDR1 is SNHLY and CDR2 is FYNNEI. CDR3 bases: TGTGCCAGCAGTGTCTCCGCTAGCGGGGGACTGAGCTCCTACAATGAGCAGTTCTTC. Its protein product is CASSVSASGGLSSYNEQFF.